The 21 T cell receptor beta chains below were found in one sample sequenced in a study of PD-1 blockade in classical Hodgkin lymphoma. Produced via immunoSEQ multiplex PCR; TCRdb's table is partial and in-frame only. Altogether roughly 20,000 clones are present, less than 80% being singletons, with the ten largest covering 20% to 25%. Relapse after autologous stem cell transplantation occurred in every patient, and brentuximab vedotin exposure varied. This material consisted of peripheral blood mononuclear cells (PBMCs), taken at baseline. The receptors come from a human donor with classical Hodgkin lymphoma.

The chain employs TRBV10-3 and TRBJ1-1; D possibly corresponds to TRBD1 (6 bases). Germline CDR1 reads ENHRY; CDR2 reads SYGVKD. V was shortened by 3 bases and J by 0 bases, with 14 bases between the two germline ends. The CDR3 loop spans 16 amino acids. The DNA of the CDR3 is TGTGCCATCAGTGATAGGGGGAGATCCATGAACACTGAAGCTTTCTTT. The encoded protein is CAISDRGRSMNTEAFF.

The chain employs TRBV5-1 and TRBJ2-3; 8 positions match TRBD2. The CDR3 covers 18 residues. With V trimmed by 0 bases and J by 0 bases, 9 bases remained unmatched. Germline V CDR1 and CDR2: SGHRS, YFSETQ. CDR3 nucleotide sequence: TGCGCCAGCAGCTTGGGCCTAGCGGGCCAGGGTAGCACAGATACGCAGTATTTT. This encodes CASSLGLAGQGSTDTQYF.

V is TRBV7-2 and J is TRBJ2-7, with a tentative D call TRBD1 (5 bases). V was pared by 5 bases and J by 2 bases, with 10 bases between. The length of the CDR3 is 13 residues. CDR1 and CDR2 (germline): SGHTA, FQGNSA. CDR3 sequence: CASSHPGPYEQYF. The DNA of the CDR3 is TGTGCCAGCAGCCACCCAGGGCCCTACGAGCAGTACTTC.

The chain employs TRBV7-9 and TRBJ1-5; 7 nucleotides match TRBD1. Germline lookup yields CDR1 SEHNR and CDR2 FQNEAQ (reference sequence). This CDR3 comprises 15 residues. After removal of 1 base from V and 7 bases from J, the junction contained 7 bases not matched to a gene. DNA for the CDR3: TGTGCCAGCAGCTTAGGGGGCAGGGGGAACCAGCCCCAGCATTTT. The encoded protein is CASSLGGRGNQPQHF.

The rearrangement uses TRBV27 and TRBJ2-7, with D maybe TRBD1 (6 bases). This CDR3 region has 13 residues. Germline CDR1 and CDR2: MNHEY and SMNVEV (reference sequence). V lost 5 bases and J lost 4, with 12 bases in between. CDR3: CASSAGTTYEQYF. In nucleotides, the CDR3 is TGTGCCAGCAGTGCCGGGACAACTTACGAGCAGTACTTC.

This chain connects TRBV4-1 to TRBJ1-3; D is unclear. Trimming shortened V by 4 bases and J by 0 bases, and 13 bases separated the two germline ends. Germline loops: CDR1 MGHRA, CDR2 YSYEKL. The CDR3 is made up of 16 amino acids. CDR3 amino acids: CASSRYDKSSGNTIYF. The CDR3 coding sequence is TGCGCCAGCAGCCGATATGACAAGTCCTCTGGAAACACCATATATTTT.

The rearrangement links TRBV30 to TRBJ1-1; D remains ambiguous. The CDR3 extends over 13 amino acids. The V gene's germline CDR1 is GTSNPN and CDR2 SVGIG (reference sequence). V lost 1 base to trimming and J lost 1 base, with 7 bases between them. The CDR3 spells CAWSGGPNTEAFF. The CDR3 DNA reads as TGTGCCTGGAGTGGCGGACCGAACACTGAAGCTTTCTTT.

This chain connects TRBV28 to TRBJ2-3; no firm D call. Trimming shortened V by 8 bases and J by 2 bases, and 8 bases separated the two germline ends. The CDR3 sequence is 12 residues long. Germline-derived CDR1 and CDR2 are MDHEN and SYDVKM. The CDR3 sequence is CASEGPTDTQYF. The CDR3 DNA sequence: TGTGCCAGCGAAGGACCCACAGATACGCAGTATTTT.

The gene calls are TRBV7-2 and TRBJ2-7; 10 bases map to TRBD2. Germline assignment: CDR1 SGHTA and CDR2 FQGNSA. Unmatched junction bases numbered 5, after V lost 1 base and J lost 2 bases. The CDR3 loop spans 16 amino acids. CDR3 nucleotide sequence: TGTGCCAGCAGCTTAGTCTCTAGCGGGGGCGCCTACGAGCAGTACTTC. Its protein is CASSLVSSGGAYEQYF.

This clone was counted between two and nine times. The rearrangement uses TRBV6-1 and TRBJ2-3, with D perhaps matching TRBD2 (6 bases). V lost 0 bases to trimming and J lost 2 bases, with 15 bases between them. CDR1 and CDR2 from the germline V gene are MNHNS and SASEGT. The CDR3 is 17 residues long. This chain's CDR3 is CASSEAQRGAPTDTQYF. The CDR3 coding sequence is TGTGCCAGCAGTGAAGCCCAGCGCGGGGCCCCCACAGATACGCAGTATTTT.

This chain joins TRBV21-1 and TRBJ2-6; the D segment call TRBD2 is taken from the table without a DNA check. TRBV21-1 is a documented pseudogene. This CDR3 region has 15 residues. CDR3 coding DNA: TGTGCCAGCAGCGGGACTAGCTCTGGGGCCAACGTCCTGACTTTC. Protein: CASSGTSSGANVLTF.

The chain has TRBV21-1 and TRBJ1-6; the DNA was not used to check the table's D call, TRBD1. TRBV21-1 is a pseudogene segment. This CDR3 is built from 17 residues. CDR3 sequence: CASSIRTGLRYNSPLHF. CDR3 sequence (DNA): TGTGCCAGCAGCATACGGACAGGGTTGCGCTATAATTCACCCCTCCACTTT.

By sample share, this clone is medium-sized. The chain couples TRBV6-1 to TRBJ1-1; D is unclear. The V gene lost 2 bases and the J gene lost 4 bases, with 8 bases spanning the gap. The CDR3 sequence is 13 residues long. Germline V gene lookup returns CDR1 MNHNS and CDR2 SASEGT. The CDR3 nucleotides are TGTGCCAGCAGTGAATCAGAGAGCACTGAAGCTTTCTTT. It translates to CASSESESTEAFF.

The CDR3 is CASSLLAGGEQYF. In DNA, the CDR3 is TGTGCCAGCAGTTTACTAGCGGGAGGCGAGCAGTACTTC. The chain links TRBV28 to TRBJ2-7; TRBD2 matches at 11 bases. The CDR3 has 13 amino acids. Per germline, CDR1 MDHEN and CDR2 SYDVKM. V dropped 2 bases and J dropped 6; count of bases not matched to a gene: 0.

This sequence joins TRBV5-5 and TRBJ2-4; no definite D call. Trimming pared 0 bases from V and 0 bases from J, leaving 16 bases between. The CDR3 runs to 18 residues. Germline V gene lookup returns CDR1 SGHKS and CDR2 YYEKEE (reference sequence). CDR3 loop: CASSLGVTIRLAKNIQYF. The CDR3 region has the DNA TGTGCCAGCAGCTTGGGGGTAACAATTCGTCTAGCCAAAAACATTCAGTACTTC.

The CDR3, as DNA: TGTGCCAGCAGTGAGCTGGGAACATATGGCTACACCTTC. Translation: CASSELGTYGYTF. The J gene is TRBJ1-2, the V gene TRBV2; unclear D gene. V was pared by 3 bases and J by 5 bases, with 10 bases between. The CDR3 extends over 13 amino acids. Germline-derived CDR1 and CDR2 are SNHLY and FYNNEI.

CDR3 protein: CASSPSSGVGANVLTF. As DNA, the CDR3 is TGCGCCAGCAGCCCCAGTTCGGGAGTTGGGGCCAACGTCCTGACTTTC. The chain recombines TRBV4-3 with TRBJ2-6, with D possibly TRBD2 on 6 matching bases. The CDR3 covers 16 residues. V was shortened by 4 bases and J by 3 bases, with 13 bases between the two germline ends. Germline values: CDR1 LGHNA, CDR2 YSLEER.

The V call is TRBV18, the J call TRBJ2-3; D not resolved. Deletions cut 5 bases from V and 4 bases from J, with 7 bases between. The CDR3 is 12 amino acids. CDR1 is KGHSH and CDR2 is LQKENI in the germline V gene. As DNA, the CDR3 is TGTGCCAGCTCATTGGAGTCAGATACGCAGTATTTT. It translates to CASSLESDTQYF.

This sequence joins TRBV7-3 and TRBJ2-3; D gene uncertain. CDR1 and CDR2 from the germline V gene are SGHTA and FQGTGA. The CDR3 is 16 residues long. V was trimmed by 5 bases and J by 4 bases, leaving 19 bases between them. As DNA, the CDR3 is TGTGCCAGCAGCCCTCATAGCCTATCGGGCGCAGATACGCAGTATTTT. Translating it yields CASSPHSLSGADTQYF.

For the CDR3, the DNA is TGTGCCAGCAGCGACCGGGGAGGGGACAAAAACATTCAGTACTTC. As protein: CASSDRGGDKNIQYF. The chain carries TRBV13 and TRBJ2-4; 7 nucleotides match TRBD2. The CDR3 is made up of 15 amino acids. Looked up from germline, CDR1 is PRHDT and CDR2 is FYEKMQ (reference sequence). J gave up 3 bases and V 5 bases, and 7 bases lay outside the gene matches.

The table lists this clone with a few counts. In DNA form, the CDR3 reads TGTGCCAGCAGCTTAAGACTAGCGGGAGGAGAGGAGCAGTTCTTC. It is translated as CASSLRLAGGEEQFF. V is TRBV7-9 and J is TRBJ2-1; 13 nucleotides align to TRBD2. Germline-derived CDR1 and CDR2 are SEHNR and FQNEAQ (reference sequence). V was clipped by 2 bases and J by 10 bases; unmatched bases: 5. This CDR3 is built from 15 residues.